This TCR beta chain emerged from a study of preoperative IRX-2 immunotherapy in early breast cancer. With 2 bases removed from V and 0 bases from J, the gap between germline ends came to 13 bases. CDR3 size: 16 residues. The germline V gene encodes CDR1 MDHEN and CDR2 SYDVKM. The repertoire was sequenced with immunoSEQ multiplex PCR; TCRdb's copy has only in-frame clones and lacks some. The data contain 25,000 to 30,000 clones, roughly 90% of them singletons. Treatment specified: preoperative locoregional IRX-2 cytokine immunotherapy. This chain joins TRBV28 and TRBJ1-2, with D possibly being TRBD1 (5 bases). Sampling was conducted from a patient treated with IRX-2 immunotherapy. The receptor's source is a human donor with breast cancer. In DNA form, the CDR3 reads TGTGCCAGCAGTTTACCCTCTCGGGACGCTAACTATGGCTACACCTTC. Translated: CASSLPSRDANYGYTF.